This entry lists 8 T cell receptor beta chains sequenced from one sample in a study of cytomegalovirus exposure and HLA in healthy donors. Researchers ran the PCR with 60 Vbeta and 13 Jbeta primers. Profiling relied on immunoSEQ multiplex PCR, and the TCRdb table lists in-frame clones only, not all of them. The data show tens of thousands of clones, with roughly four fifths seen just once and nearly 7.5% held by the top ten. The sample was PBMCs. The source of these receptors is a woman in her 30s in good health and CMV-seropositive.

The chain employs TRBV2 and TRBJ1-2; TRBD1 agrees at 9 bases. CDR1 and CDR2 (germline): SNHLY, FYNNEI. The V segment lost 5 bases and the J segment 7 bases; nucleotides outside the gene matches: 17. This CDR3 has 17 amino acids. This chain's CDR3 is CASSLTGGADLPPGYTF. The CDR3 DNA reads TGTGCCAGCAGTTTAACAGGGGGCGCAGATCTCCCCCCTGGCTACACCTTC.

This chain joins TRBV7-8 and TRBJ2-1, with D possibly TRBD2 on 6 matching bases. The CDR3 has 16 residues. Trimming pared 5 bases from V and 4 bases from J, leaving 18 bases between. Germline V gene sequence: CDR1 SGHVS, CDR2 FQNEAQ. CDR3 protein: CASSRGGAGPYNEQFF. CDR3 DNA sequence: TGTGCCAGCAGCCGTGGCGGGGCAGGGCCTTACAATGAGCAGTTCTTC.

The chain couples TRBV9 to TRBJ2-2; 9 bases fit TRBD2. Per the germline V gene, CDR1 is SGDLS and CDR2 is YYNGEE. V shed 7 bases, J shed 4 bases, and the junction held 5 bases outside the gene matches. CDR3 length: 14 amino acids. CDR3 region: CASGAGGPTGELFF. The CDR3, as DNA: TGTGCCAGCGGGGCGGGAGGGCCCACCGGGGAGCTGTTTTTT.

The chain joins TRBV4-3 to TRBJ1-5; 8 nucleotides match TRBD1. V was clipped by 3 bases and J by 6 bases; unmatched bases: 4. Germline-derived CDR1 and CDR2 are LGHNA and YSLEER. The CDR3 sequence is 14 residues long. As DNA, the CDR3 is TGCGCCAGCAGCCAGGACAGGGCTGGTCAGCCCCAGCATTTT. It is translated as CASSQDRAGQPQHF.

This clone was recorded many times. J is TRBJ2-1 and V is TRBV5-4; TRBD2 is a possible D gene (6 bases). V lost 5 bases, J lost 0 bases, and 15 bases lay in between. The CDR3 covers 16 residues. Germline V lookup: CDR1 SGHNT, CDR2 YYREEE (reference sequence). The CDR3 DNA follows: TGTGCCAGCAGTCGCGGGGCCGCGAGCTCCTACAATGAGCAGTTCTTC. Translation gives CASSRGAASSYNEQFF.

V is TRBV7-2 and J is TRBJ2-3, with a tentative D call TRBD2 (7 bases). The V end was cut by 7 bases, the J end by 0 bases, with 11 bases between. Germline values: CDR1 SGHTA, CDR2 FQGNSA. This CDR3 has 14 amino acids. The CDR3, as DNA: TGTGCCAGCACCGGGGGGCGTAGCACAGATACGCAGTATTTT. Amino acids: CASTGGRSTDTQYF.

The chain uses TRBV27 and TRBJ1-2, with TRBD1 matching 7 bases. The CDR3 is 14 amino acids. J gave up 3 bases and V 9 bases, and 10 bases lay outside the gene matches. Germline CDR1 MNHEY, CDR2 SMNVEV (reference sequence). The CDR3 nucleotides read TGTGCCAGGAGGGACAGCCCTTGGGACTATGGCTACACCTTC. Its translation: CARRDSPWDYGYTF.

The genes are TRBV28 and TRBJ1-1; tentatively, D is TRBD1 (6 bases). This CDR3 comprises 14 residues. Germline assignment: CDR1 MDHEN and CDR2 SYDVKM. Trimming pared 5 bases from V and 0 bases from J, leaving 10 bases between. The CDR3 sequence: CASSPTGVNTEAFF. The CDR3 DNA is TGTGCCAGCAGTCCGACAGGAGTGAACACTGAAGCTTTCTTT.